The T cell receptor (beta chain) described here comes from a study of Tregs in tolerant kidney transplant recipients. The protocol was immunoSEQ multiplex PCR, while the TCRdb copy is restricted to in-frame clones and leaves out a portion. The table includes about 59,000 clones, 83% detected once. In regard to this clone: Its antigen remains unidentified.

Thawed PBMCs were FACS-sorted into unstimulated CD4+CD25+CD127- regulatory T cells, CD4+CD25- non-regulatory cells, CD4 and CD8 cells. Whole-study findings and limits: Findings come from small patient numbers and require larger validation. Activated donor B cell expansion appeared to reveal the most relevant donor-specific TCRbeta repertoire.

Trimming at V came to 0 bases and at J to 5 bases, leaving 10 bases not matched to a gene. The germline gives CDR1 KGHSH, CDR2 LQKENI. The CDR3 totals 18 residues. The chain carries TRBV18 and TRBJ2-2; 9 nucleotides align to TRBD1. The sample comprised CD4+ T cells from blood. The clonotype comes from a human donor in good health. CDR3 in DNA: TGTGCCAGCTCACCACCGGGACAGGGTCCCTCATGGACCGGGGAGCTGTTTTTT. It encodes CASSPPGQGPSWTGELFF.